The present T cell receptor (beta chain) was sequenced within a study of blood T cells in healthy people across ages. Alongside a J-beta primer mix, a sample-barcoded 5' primer served in a second PCR lasting about 7 to 11 cycles. Each cDNA molecule, via a template-switch adaptor with 12 random nucleotides, was tagged. TCRdb called the 5' RACE reads again in MiXCR, with one record for every CDR3 protein. The sample holds around 1,700,000 distinct CDR3 sequences, 28% seen once. In germline, CDR1 is SGHTA, CDR2 FQGNSA. This CDR3 comprises 17 residues. V lost 5 bases to trimming and J lost 0 bases, with 17 bases between them.

This receptor was taken from a woman in her 30s in good health. Material for sequencing was blood. V gene TRBV7-2 combines with J gene TRBJ2-1; no reliable D call. CDR3 sequence reads: CASSIGVGPSSYNEQFF. Written as DNA, the CDR3 is TGTGCCAGCAGCATAGGTGTGGGCCCTAGCTCCTACAATGAGCAGTTCTTC.